The T cell receptor beta chain described here comes from a study of radiation and T cells in renal cell carcinoma. For the study at large: Nephrectomy followed 15 Gy stereotactic body radiation by 4 weeks.

The table came from immunoSEQ multiplex PCR; TCRdb's copy has only in-frame clones and leaves some out. In the table there are 95,000 to 150,000 clones, roughly 80% of which are singletons. Time point in this sample: baseline pretreatment blood. Treatment indicated: 15 Gy SBRT to primary tumor, nephrectomy 4 weeks later. V was pared by 4 bases and J by 4 bases, with 13 bases between. The CDR3 covers 14 residues. The germline V gene has CDR1 MNHNS and CDR2 SASEGT. This material consisted of blood, taken from a patient whose treatment included radiotherapy and nephrectomy. The rearrangement uses TRBV6-1 and TRBJ1-2; perhaps TRBD1 as D (6 bases). This receptor was taken from a woman aged 55-70 years with renal cell carcinoma. CDR3 sequence (DNA): TGTGCCAGCAGTGTAAGGGGGGAGCTCTATGGCTACACCTTC. It encodes CASSVRGELYGYTF.